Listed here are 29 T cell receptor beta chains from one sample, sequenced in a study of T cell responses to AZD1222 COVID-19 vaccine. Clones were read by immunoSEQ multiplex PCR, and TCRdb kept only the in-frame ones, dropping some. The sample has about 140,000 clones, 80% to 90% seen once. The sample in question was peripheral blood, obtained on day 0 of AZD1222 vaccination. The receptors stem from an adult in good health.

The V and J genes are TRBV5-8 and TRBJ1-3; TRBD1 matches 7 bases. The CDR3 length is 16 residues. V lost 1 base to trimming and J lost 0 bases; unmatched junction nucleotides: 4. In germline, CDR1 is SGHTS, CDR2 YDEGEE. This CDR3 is CASSLLDRVSGNTIYF. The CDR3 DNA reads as TGTGCCAGCAGCTTGCTCGACAGGGTCTCTGGAAACACCATATATTTT.

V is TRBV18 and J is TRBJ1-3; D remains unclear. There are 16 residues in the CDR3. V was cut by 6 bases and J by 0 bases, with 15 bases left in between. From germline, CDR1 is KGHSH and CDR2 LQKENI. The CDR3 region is CASSVRREFSGNTIYF. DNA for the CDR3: TGTGCCAGCTCTGTCCGACGGGAATTCTCTGGAAACACCATATATTTT.

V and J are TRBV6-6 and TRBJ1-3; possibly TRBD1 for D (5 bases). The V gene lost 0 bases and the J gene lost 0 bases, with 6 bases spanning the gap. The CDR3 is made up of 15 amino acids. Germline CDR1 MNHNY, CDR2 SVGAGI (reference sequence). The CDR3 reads CASSYSDSSGNTIYF. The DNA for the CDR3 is TGTGCCAGCAGTTACTCCGACAGCTCTGGAAACACCATATATTTT.

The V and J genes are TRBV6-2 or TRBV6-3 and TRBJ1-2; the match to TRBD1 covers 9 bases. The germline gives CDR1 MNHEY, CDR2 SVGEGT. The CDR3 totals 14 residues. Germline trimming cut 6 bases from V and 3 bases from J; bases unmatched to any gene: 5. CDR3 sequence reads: CASSRDRVYYGYTF. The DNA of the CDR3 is TGTGCCAGCAGCCGGGACAGGGTCTACTATGGCTACACCTTC.

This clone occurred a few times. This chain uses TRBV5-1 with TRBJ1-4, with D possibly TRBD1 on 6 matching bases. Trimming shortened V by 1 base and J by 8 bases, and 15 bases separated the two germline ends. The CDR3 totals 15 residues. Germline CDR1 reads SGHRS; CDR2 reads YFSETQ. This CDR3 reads CASSLLGAEEEKLFF. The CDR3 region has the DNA TGCGCCAGCAGCTTGTTGGGGGCTGAAGAAGAAAAACTGTTTTTT.

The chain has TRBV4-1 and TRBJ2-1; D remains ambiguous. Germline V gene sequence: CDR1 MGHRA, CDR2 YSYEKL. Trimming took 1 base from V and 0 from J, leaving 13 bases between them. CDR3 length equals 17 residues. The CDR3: CASSQAPQSSSYNEQFF. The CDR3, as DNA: TGCGCCAGCAGCCAAGCGCCACAGAGTAGCTCCTACAATGAGCAGTTCTTC.

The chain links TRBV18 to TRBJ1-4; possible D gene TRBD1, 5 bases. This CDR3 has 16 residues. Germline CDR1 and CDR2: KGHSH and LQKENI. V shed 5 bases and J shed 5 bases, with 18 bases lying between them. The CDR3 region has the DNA TGTGCCAGCTCAGCCGTGAGGGACGTCGCGAATGAAAAACTGTTTTTT. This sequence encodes CASSAVRDVANEKLFF. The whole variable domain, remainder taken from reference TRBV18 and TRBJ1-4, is NAGVMQNPRHLVRRRGQEARLRCSPMKGHSHVYWYRQLPEEGLKFMVYLQKENIIDESGMPKERFSAEFPKEGPSILRIQQVVRGDSAAYFCASSAVRDVANEKLFFGSGTQLSVL.

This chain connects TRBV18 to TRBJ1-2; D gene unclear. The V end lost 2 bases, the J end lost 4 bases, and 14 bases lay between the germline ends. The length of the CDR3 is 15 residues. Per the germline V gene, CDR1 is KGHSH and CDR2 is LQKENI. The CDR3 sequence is CASSPGLREAYGYTF. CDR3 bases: TGTGCCAGCTCACCAGGTCTAAGGGAGGCCTATGGCTACACCTTC.

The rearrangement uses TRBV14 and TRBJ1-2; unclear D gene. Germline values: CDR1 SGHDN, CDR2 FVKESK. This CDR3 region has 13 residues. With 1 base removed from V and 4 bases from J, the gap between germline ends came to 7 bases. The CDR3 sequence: CASSQGRAYGYTF. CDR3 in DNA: TGTGCCAGCAGCCAAGGAAGGGCCTATGGCTACACCTTC.

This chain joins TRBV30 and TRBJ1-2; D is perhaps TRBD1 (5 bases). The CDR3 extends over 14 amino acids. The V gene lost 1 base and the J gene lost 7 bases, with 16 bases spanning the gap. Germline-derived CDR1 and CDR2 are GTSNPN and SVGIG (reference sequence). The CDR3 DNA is TGTGCCTGGAGTGCGGGGGAGAGGTTAGGTGGCTACACCTTC. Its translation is CAWSAGERLGGYTF.

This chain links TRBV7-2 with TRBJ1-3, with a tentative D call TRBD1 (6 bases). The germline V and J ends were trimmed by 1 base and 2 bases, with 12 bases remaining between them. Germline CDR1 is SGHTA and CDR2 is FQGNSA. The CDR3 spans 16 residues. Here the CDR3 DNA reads TGTGCCAGCAGCTTAGGGGGGCCCAGGGCTGGAAACACCATATATTTT. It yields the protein CASSLGGPRAGNTIYF. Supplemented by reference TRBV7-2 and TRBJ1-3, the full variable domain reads GAGVSQSPSNKVTEKGKDVELRCDPISGHTALYWYRQSLGQGLEFLIYFQGNSAPDKSGLPSDRFSAERTGGSVSTLTIQRTQQEDSAVYLCASSLGGPRAGNTIYFGEGSWLTVV.

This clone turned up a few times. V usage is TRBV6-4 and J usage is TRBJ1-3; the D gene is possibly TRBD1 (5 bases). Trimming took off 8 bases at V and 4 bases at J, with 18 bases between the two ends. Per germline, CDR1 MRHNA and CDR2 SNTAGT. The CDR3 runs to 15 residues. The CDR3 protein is CASCSGGDSGNTIYF. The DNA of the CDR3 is TGTGCCAGCTGCTCGGGGGGGGACTCCGGAAACACCATATATTTT.

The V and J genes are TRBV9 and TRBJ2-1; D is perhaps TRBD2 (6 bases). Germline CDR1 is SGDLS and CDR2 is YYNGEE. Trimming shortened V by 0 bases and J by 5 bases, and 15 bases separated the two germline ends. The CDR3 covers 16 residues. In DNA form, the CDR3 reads TGTGCCAGCAGCGTAGTAGGGACTGGCCCCGACAATGAGCAGTTCTTC. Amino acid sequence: CASSVVGTGPDNEQFF.

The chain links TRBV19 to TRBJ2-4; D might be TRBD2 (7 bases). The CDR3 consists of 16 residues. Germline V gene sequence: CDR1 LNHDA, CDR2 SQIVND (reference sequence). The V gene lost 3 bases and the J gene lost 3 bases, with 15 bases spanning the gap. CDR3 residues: CASSILGGAGKNIQYF. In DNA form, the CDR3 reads TGTGCCAGTAGTATCCTAGGGGGGGCGGGCAAAAACATTCAGTACTTC.

CDR3 DNA sequence: TGTGCCACCCTAAGCCGGGACAGGGGGACTTACGAGCAGTACTTC. Translating gives CATLSRDRGTYEQYF. This chain uses TRBV19 with TRBJ2-7, with 11 bases fitting TRBD1. After removal of 10 bases from V and 4 bases from J, the junction contained 12 bases not matched to a gene. Germline CDR1 LNHDA, CDR2 SQIVND (reference sequence). The CDR3 totals 15 residues.

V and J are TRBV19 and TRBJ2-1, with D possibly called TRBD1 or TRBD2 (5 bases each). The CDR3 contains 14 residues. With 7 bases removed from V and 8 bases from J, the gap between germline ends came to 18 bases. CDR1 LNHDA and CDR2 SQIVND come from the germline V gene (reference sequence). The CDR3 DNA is TGTGCCAGTAAGTCTCGGGGACCTCGCCATGAGCAGTTCTTC. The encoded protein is CASKSRGPRHEQFF.

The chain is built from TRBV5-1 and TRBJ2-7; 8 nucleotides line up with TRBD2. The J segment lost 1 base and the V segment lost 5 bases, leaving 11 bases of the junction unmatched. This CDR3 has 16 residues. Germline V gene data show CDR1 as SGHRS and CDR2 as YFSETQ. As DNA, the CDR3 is TGCGCCAGCAGTTCCAGCGGGAGAAAAGGTTCCTACGAGCAGTACTTC. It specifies CASSSSGRKGSYEQYF.

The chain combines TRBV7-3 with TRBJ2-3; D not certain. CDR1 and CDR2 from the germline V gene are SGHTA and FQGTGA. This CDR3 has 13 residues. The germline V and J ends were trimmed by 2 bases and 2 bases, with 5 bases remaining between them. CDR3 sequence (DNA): TGTGCCAGCAGCTTAGGCGCCACAGATACGCAGTATTTT. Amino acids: CASSLGATDTQYF.

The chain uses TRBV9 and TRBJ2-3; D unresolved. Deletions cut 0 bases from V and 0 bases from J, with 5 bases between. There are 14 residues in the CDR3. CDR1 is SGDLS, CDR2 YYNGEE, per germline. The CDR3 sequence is CASSVGFSTDTQYF. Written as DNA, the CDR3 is TGTGCCAGCAGCGTAGGTTTTAGCACAGATACGCAGTATTTT.

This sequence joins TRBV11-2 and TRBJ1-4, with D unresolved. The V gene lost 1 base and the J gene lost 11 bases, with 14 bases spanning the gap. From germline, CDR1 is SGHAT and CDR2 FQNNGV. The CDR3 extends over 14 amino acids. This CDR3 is CASSLGAYGRKLFF. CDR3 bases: TGTGCCAGCAGCTTAGGGGCTTACGGGAGGAAACTGTTTTTT.

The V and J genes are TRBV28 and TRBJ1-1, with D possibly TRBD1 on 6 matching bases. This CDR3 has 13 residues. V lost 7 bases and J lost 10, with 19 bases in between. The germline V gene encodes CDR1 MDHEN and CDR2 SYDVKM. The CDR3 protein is CASTGEQGKGAFF. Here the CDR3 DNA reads TGTGCCAGCACCGGAGAACAGGGTAAGGGAGCTTTCTTT. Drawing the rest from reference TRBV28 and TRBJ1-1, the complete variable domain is DVKVTQSSRYLVKRTGEKVFLECVQDMDHENMFWYRQDPGLGLRLIYFSYDVKMKEKGDIPEGYSVSREKKERFSLILESASTNQTSMYLCASTGEQGKGAFFGQGTRLTVV.

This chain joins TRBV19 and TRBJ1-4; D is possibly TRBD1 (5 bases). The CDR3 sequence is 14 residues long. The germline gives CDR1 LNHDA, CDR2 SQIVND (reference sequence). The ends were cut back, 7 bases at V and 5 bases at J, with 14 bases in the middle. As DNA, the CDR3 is TGTGCCAGTATCAATCCGGGGCGGAATGAAAAACTGTTTTTT. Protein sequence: CASINPGRNEKLFF.

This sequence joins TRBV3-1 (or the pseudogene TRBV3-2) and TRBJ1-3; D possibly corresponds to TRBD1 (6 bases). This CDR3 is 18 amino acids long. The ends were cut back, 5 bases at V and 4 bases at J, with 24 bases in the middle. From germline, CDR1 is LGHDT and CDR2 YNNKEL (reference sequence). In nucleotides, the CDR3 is TGTGCCAGCAGCGATGTAAGCCGGGGGCAGAGGAGGGGAAACACCATATATTTT. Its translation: CASSDVSRGQRRGNTIYF.

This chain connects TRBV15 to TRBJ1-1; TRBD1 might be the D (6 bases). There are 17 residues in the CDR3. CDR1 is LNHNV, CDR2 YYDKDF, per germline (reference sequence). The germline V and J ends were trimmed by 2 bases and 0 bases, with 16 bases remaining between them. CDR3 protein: CATSRSFTGTMNTEAFF. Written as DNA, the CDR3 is TGTGCCACCAGCAGATCCTTTACCGGGACAATGAACACTGAAGCTTTCTTT.

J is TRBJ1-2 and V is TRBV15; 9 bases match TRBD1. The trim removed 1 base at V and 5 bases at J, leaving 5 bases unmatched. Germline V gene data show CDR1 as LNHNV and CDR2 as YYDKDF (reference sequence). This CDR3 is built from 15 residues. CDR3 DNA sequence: TGTGCCACCAGCAGAGCCTCGACAGGGGGTTATGGCTACACCTTC. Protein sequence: CATSRASTGGYGYTF.

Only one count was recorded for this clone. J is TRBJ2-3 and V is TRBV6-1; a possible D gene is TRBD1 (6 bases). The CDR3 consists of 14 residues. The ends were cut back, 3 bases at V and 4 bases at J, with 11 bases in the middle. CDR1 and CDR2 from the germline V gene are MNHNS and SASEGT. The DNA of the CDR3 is TGTGCCAGCAGTGAGCTTACAGGGCCAGATACGCAGTATTTT. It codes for CASSELTGPDTQYF.

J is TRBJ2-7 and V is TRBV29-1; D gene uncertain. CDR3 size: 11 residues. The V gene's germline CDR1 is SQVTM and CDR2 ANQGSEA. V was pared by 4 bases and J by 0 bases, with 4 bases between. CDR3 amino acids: CSVVHSYEQYF. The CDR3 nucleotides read TGCAGCGTTGTTCACTCCTACGAGCAGTACTTC.

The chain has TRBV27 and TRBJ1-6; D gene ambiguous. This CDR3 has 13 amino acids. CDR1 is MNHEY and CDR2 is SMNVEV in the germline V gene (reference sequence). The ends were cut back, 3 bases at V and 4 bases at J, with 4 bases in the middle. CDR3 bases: TGTGCCAGCAGTTTCAGTTATAATTCACCCCTCCACTTT. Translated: CASSFSYNSPLHF.

CDR3 DNA sequence: TGTGCCAGCAGCTTAGGCTCCCCAGGGCCGATCTATGGCTACACCTTC. It yields the protein CASSLGSPGPIYGYTF. The J gene is TRBJ1-2, the V gene TRBV7-2; TRBD1 is a possible D gene (5 bases). The CDR3 loop spans 16 amino acids. V was trimmed by 1 base and J by 4 bases, leaving 16 bases between them. The germline V gene has CDR1 SGHTA and CDR2 FQGNSA.